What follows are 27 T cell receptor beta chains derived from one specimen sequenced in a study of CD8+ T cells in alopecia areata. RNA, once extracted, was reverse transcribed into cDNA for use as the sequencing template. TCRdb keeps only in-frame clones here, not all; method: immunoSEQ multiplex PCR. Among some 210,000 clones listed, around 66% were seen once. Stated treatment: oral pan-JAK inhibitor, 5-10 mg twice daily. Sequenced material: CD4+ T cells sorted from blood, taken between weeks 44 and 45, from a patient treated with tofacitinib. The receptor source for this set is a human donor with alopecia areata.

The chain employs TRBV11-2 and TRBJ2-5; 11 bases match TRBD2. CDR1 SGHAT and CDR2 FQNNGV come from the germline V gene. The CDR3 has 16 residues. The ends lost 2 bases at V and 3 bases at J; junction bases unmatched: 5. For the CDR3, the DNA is TGTGCCAGCAGCTTAAAGCTAGCGGGGGGTAAAGAGACCCAGTACTTC. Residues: CASSLKLAGGKETQYF.

Here the CDR3 reads CSVDRPGVTGELFF. DNA of the CDR3: TGCAGCGTTGATAGGCCTGGAGTCACCGGGGAGCTGTTTTTT. The genes are TRBV29-1 and TRBJ2-2; D not certain. Trimming cost V 3 bases and J 4 bases, with 12 bases left between them. The CDR3 consists of 14 residues. Germline V gives CDR1 SQVTM, CDR2 ANQGSEA.

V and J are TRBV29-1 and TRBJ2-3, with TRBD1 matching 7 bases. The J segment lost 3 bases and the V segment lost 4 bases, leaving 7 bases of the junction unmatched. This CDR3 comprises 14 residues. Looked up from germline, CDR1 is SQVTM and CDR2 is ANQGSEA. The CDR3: CSVAGTARTDTQYF. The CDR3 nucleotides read TGCAGCGTTGCCGGGACAGCCAGAACAGATACGCAGTATTTT.

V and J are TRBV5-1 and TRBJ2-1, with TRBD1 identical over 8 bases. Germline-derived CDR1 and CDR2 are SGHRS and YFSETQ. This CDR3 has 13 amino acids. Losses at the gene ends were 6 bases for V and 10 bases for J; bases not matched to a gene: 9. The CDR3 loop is CASTEMAGGEQFF. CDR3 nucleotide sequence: TGCGCCAGCACGGAAATGGCAGGGGGCGAGCAGTTCTTC.

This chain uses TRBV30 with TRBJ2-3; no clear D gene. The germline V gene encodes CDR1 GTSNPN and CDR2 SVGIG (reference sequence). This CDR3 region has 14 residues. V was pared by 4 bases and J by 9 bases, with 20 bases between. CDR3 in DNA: TGTGCCTGGAATAAAGGAACACAGACAAGGACGCAGTATTTT. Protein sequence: CAWNKGTQTRTQYF.

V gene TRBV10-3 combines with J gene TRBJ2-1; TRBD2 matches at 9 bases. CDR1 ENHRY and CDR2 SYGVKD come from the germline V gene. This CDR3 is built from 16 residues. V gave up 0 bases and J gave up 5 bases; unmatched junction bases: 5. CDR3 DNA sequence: TGTGCCATCAGTGAGTCCAGCGGGGGGCCGAACAATGAGCAGTTCTTC. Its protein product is CAISESSGGPNNEQFF.

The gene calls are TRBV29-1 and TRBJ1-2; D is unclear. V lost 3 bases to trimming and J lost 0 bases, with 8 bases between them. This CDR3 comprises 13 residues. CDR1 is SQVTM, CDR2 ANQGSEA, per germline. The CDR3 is CSVEGDTNYGYTF. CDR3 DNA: TGCAGCGTTGAGGGTGACACTAACTATGGCTACACCTTC.

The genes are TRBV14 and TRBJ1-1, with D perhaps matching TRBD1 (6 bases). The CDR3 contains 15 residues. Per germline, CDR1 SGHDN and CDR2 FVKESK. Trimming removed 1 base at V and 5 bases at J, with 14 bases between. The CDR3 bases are TGTGCCAGCAGCCAAGTACAGGGTTTCAAGACTGAAGCTTTCTTT. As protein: CASSQVQGFKTEAFF.

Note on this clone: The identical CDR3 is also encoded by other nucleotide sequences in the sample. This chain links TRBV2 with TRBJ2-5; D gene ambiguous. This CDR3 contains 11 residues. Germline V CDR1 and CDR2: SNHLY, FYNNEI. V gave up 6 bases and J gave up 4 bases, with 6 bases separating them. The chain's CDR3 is CASRLRETQYF. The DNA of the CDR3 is TGTGCCAGCAGGTTACGAGAGACCCAGTACTTC.

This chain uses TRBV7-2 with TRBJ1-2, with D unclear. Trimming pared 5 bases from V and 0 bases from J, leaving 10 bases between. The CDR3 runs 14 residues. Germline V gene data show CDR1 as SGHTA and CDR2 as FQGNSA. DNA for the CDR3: TGTGCCAGCAGCACGTACAGAGCTAACTATGGCTACACCTTC. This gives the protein CASSTYRANYGYTF.

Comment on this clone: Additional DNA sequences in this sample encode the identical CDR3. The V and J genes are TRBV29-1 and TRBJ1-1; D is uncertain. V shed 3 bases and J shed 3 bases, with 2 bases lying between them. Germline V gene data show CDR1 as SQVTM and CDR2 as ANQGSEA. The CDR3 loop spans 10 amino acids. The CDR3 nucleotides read TGCAGCGTTGACCACACTGAAGCTTTCTTT. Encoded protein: CSVDHTEAFF.

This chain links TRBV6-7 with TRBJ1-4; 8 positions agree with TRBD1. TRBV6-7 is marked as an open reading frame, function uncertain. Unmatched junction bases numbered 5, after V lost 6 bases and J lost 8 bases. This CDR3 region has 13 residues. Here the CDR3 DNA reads TGTGCCAGCAGAGGACAGGGAAGCGAAAAACTGTTTTTT. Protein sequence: CASRGQGSEKLFF.

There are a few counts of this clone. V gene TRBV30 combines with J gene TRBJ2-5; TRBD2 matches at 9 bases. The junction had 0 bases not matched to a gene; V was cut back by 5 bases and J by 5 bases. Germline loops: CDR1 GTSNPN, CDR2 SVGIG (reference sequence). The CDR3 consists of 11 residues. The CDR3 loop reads CAWGLAETQYF. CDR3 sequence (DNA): TGTGCCTGGGGACTAGCGGAGACCCAGTACTTC.

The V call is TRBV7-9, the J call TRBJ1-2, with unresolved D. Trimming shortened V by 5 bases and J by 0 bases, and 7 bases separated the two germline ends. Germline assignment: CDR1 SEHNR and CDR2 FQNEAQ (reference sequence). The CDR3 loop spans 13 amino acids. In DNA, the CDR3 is TGTGCCAGCAGCCCTACTGCTAACTATGGCTACACCTTC. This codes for CASSPTANYGYTF.

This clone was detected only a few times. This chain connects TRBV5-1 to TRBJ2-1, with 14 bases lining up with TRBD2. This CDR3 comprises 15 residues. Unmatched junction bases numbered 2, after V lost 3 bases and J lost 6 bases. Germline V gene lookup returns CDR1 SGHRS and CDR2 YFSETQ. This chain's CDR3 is CASSWGLAGVNEQFF. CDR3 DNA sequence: TGCGCCAGCAGCTGGGGACTAGCGGGGGTCAATGAGCAGTTCTTC. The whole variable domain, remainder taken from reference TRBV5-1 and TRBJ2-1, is KAGVTQTPRYLIKTRGQQVTLSCSPISGHRSVSWYQQTPGQGLQFLFEYFSETQRNKGNFPGRFSGRQFSNSRSEMNVSTLELGDSALYLCASSWGLAGVNEQFFGPGTRLTVL.

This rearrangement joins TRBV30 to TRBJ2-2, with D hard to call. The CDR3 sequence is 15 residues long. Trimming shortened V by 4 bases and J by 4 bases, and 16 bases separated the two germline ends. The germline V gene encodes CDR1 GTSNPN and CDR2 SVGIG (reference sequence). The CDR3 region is CAWTSPRPSTGELFF. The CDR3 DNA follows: TGTGCCTGGACCTCCCCGAGACCTTCCACCGGGGAGCTGTTTTTT.

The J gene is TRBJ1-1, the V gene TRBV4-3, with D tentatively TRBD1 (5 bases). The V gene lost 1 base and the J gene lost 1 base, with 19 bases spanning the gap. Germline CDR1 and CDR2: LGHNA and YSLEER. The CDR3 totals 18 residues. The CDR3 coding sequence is TGCGCCAGCAGCCAAGCCCCGGGACTCCGAAACCCGAACACTGAAGCTTTCTTT. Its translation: CASSQAPGLRNPNTEAFF.

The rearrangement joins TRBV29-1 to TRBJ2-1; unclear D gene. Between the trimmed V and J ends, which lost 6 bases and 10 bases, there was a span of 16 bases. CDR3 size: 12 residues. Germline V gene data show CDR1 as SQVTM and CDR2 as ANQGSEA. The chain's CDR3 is CSVALTISEQFF. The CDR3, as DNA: TGCAGCGTGGCCCTCACCATTAGCGAGCAGTTCTTC.

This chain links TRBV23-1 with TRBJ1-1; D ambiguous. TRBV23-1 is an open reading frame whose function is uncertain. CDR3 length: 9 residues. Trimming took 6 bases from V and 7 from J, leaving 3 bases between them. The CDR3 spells CASSGEAFF. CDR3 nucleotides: TGCGCCAGCAGCGGTGAAGCTTTCTTT.

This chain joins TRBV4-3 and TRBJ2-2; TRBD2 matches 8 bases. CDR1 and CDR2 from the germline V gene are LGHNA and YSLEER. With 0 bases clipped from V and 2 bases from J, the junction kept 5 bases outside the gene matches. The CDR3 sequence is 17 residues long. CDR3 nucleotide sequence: TGCGCCAGCAGCCAAGATGGAGCGGGGGTTAACACCGGGGAGCTGTTTTTT. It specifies CASSQDGAGVNTGELFF.

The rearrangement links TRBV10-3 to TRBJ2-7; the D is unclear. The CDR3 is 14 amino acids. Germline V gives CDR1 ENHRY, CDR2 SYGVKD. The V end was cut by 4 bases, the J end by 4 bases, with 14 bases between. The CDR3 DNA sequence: TGTGCCATCAGTGTCGCGCGGACCACATACGAGCAGTACTTC. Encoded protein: CAISVARTTYEQYF.

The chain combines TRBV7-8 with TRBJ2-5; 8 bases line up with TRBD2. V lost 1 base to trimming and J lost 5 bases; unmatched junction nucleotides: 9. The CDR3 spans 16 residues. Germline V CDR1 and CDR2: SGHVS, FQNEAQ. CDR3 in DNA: TGTGCCAGCAGCTTAGATGGACGGGGGGGTCGGGAGACCCAGTACTTC. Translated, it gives CASSLDGRGGRETQYF.

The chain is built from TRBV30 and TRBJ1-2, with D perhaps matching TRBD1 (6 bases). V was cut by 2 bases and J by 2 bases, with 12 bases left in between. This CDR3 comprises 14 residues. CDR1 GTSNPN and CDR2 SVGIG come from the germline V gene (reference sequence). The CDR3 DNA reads TGTGCCTGGAGTACCCTGGGACACAACTATGGCTACACCTTC. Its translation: CAWSTLGHNYGYTF.

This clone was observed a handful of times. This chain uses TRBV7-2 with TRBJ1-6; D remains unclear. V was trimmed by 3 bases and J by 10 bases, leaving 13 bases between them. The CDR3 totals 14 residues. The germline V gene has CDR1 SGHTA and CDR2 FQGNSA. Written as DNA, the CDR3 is TGTGCCAGCAGCTTCGACTCCGGGGTCTCACCCCTCCACTTT. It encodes CASSFDSGVSPLHF.

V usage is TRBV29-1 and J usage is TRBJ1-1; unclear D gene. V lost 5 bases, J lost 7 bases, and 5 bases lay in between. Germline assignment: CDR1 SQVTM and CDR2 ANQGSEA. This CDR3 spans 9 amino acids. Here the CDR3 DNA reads TGCAGCGTTCCAGGTGAAGCTTTCTTT. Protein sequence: CSVPGEAFF.

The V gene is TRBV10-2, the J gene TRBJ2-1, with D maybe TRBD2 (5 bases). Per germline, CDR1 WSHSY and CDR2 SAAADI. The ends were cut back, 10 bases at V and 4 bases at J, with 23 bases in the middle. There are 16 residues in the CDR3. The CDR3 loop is CATKYLPSTGYNEQFF. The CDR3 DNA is TGCGCCACCAAATACCTCCCCTCTACGGGATACAATGAGCAGTTCTTC.

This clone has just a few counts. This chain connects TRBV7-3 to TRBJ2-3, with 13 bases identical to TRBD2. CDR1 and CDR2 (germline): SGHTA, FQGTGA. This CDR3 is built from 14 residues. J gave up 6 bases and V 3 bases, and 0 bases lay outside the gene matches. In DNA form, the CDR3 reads TGTGCCAGCAGCTTGGGACTAGCGGGGGATACGCAGTATTTT. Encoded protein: CASSLGLAGDTQYF.